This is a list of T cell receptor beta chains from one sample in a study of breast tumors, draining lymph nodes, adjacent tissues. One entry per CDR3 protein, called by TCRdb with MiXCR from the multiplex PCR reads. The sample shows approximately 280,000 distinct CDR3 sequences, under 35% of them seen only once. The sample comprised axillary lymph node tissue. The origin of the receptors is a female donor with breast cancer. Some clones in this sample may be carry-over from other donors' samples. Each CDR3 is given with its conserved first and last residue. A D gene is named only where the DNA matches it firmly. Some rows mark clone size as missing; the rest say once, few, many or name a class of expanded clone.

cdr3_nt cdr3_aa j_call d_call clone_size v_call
TGCGCCAGCAGCCATAGTGGGTTGAGCACTGAAGCTTTCTTT CASSHSGLSTEAFF TRBJ1-1 . . TRBV4-1
TGTGCCAGCAGCTCCCACCCCCGGACAGGGATGGACAATGAGCAGTTCTTC CASSSHPRTGMDNEQFF TRBJ2-1 TRBD1 . TRBV7-9
TGTGCCAGCAGTGAAGCGCTTCTTGACAGAACCTACGAGCAGTACTTC CASSEALLDRTYEQYF TRBJ2-7 . many TRBV2
TGTGCCAGCAGCCCCGGGACTAGCGTCGGTGAGCAGTTCTTC CASSPGTSVGEQFF TRBJ2-1 TRBD2 . TRBV12-3/TRBV12-4
TGCGCCAGCAGCCCCGGCGGGCTAGCGGGAGGGCAGAACGAGCAGTACTTC CASSPGGLAGGQNEQYF TRBJ2-7 TRBD2 many TRBV5-1
TGTGCCAGCAGCATCGGACAGGACTACAATGAGCAGTTCTTC CASSIGQDYNEQFF TRBJ2-1 TRBD1 many TRBV7-9
TGTGCCAGCCAGTCGGCGAGCTCCTATAATTCACCCCTCCACTTT CASQSASSYNSPLHF TRBJ1-6 . many TRBV19
TGTGCCAGCAGCTTCATGACAGGCCTCAACACCGGGGAGCTGTTTTTT CASSFMTGLNTGELFF TRBJ2-2 . many TRBV5-5
TGTGCCAGCCAGGAGAGGGGGTACGGGGCCAACGTCCTGACTTTC CASQERGYGANVLTF TRBJ2-6 . many TRBV6-1
TGTGCCAGTAGCACCGCGGGAGGGGGTTGGGGAGAGCAGTACTTC CASSTAGGGWGEQYF TRBJ2-7 TRBD2 many TRBV19
TGTGCCAGCAGCGTACAGGGAGAGCAGTACTTC CASSVQGEQYF TRBJ2-7 . . TRBV12-3/TRBV12-4
TGTGCCAGCAGCCTCCAGGGGGTTGGGGGTCAGCCCCAGCATTTT CASSLQGVGGQPQHF TRBJ1-5 TRBD1 many TRBV12-3/TRBV12-4
TGTGCCAGTAGTGACCCGCGACAGGGAAACTGGCCCCAGCATTTT CASSDPRQGNWPQHF TRBJ1-5 TRBD1 many TRBV19
TGTGCTAGCAGCTCTAGCGGGAGTTCTTCCGGGGAGCTGTTTTTT CASSSSGSSSGELFF TRBJ2-2 TRBD2 many TRBV7-7
TGTGCCACCAGTGACCGGGACAGGGGAACAGATACGCAGTATTTT CATSDRDRGTDTQYF TRBJ2-3 TRBD1 many TRBV24-1
TGCAGTGCAAGACTAGCGGGAGGGCCGTACGAGCAGTACTTC CSARLAGGPYEQYF TRBJ2-7 TRBD2 many TRBV20-1
TGTGCCAGCGCCACAGCGGGAGGACCGTATGAGCAGTTCTTC CASATAGGPYEQFF TRBJ2-1 TRBD2 . TRBV7-3
TGTGCCAGCAGCTTGACGGCGAACACTGAAGCTTCCTTT CASSLTANTEASF TRBJ1-1 . . TRBV7-9
TGTGCCACCAGCAGGGCAGGGATGATGAACACTGAAGCTTTCTTT CATSRAGMMNTEAFF TRBJ1-1 . many TRBV15
TGTGCCAGCAGCTCCCCGACAGAGGGTTCAGGCTACACCTTC CASSSPTEGSGYTF TRBJ1-2 . . TRBV7-9
TGTGCCAGCAGCCCTTTTTTAGACAGTCACGAGCAGTACTTC CASSPFLDSHEQYF TRBJ2-7 . many TRBV7-9
TGCGCCAGCAGCCAAACCGGACTAGCTAGTTATGGGGACAATGAGCAGTTCTTC CASSQTGLASYGDNEQFF TRBJ2-1 TRBD2 few TRBV4-1
TGTGCCACCAGCAGCCGGACGGGACAGGGGTACCAAGAGACCCAGTACTTC CATSSRTGQGYQETQYF TRBJ2-5 TRBD1 once TRBV15
TGTGCTAGAGATATGATTAGGGGGGAGACCCAGTACTTC CARDMIRGETQYF TRBJ2-5 . . TRBV10-3
TGTGCCAGCAGCGCATTCCTGGAGGGCGGGACCGGGGAGCTGTTTTTT CASSAFLEGGTGELFF TRBJ2-2 . many TRBV5-6
TGTGCCAGCATGCACAGGGGGCACAGGAGGACCGGGGAGCTGTTTTTT CASMHRGHRRTGELFF TRBJ2-2 TRBD1 many TRBV7-9
TGTGCCAGTAGCACCGACAGTACCGCTGGGGCCAGCGTCCTGACTTTC CASSTDSTAGASVLTF TRBJ2-6 . . TRBV19
TGTGCCAGCAGTTTTAATGAAAAACTGTTTTTT CASSFNEKLFF TRBJ1-4 . many TRBV12-3/TRBV12-4
TGTGCCACCAGTGATCGGACAGGGGAGCTGTTTTTT CATSDRTGELFF TRBJ2-2 . . TRBV2
TGCACCAGCAGCCAAAGTCCGGAGTACGGGCAGTACTTC CTSSQSPEYGQYF TRBJ2-7 . . TRBV4-3
TGTGCCAGCAGTTACAAATCGGACAGGGGGAACTATGGCTACACCTTC CASSYKSDRGNYGYTF TRBJ1-2 TRBD1 . TRBV27
TGCGCCAGCAGCCAAGATTCCCAGGGGAATGTGTATGGCTACACCTTC CASSQDSQGNVYGYTF TRBJ1-2 . many TRBV4-3
TGTGCCAGCAGCGCCAGTCCCCAAACTAGGATAACCGGGGAGCTGTTTTTT CASSASPQTRITGELFF TRBJ2-2 . many TRBV9
TGCAGTGCAGCGACAACTAGCGGGGTCTACGAGCAGTACTTC CSAATTSGVYEQYF TRBJ2-7 TRBD2 many TRBV20-1
TGCAGCGTTGAGGCAGGGGGCCTGAACGAGCAGTACTTC CSVEAGGLNEQYF TRBJ2-7 TRBD1 many TRBV29-1
TGCGCCAGCAGCCAGATTGGGACAGCCATCACAGATACGCAGTATTTT CASSQIGTAITDTQYF TRBJ2-3 TRBD1 many TRBV4-1
TGCAGTGCTCTCGGGACAGCCTCCTCCTCTGGAAACACCATATATTTT CSALGTASSSGNTIYF TRBJ1-3 TRBD1 many TRBV20-1
TGCGCCAGCAGCCAAGAAGGGCAGGGGACTGAGCAGTTCTTC CASSQEGQGTEQFF TRBJ2-1 . few TRBV4-3
TGTGCCTGGAGTGTAGAAGGATCGGAATATTCGGGGGAAAAACTGTTTTTT CAWSVEGSEYSGEKLFF TRBJ1-4 . . TRBV30
TGCAGTGCGACAGGGGACCCTGGTGGCTACACCTTC CSATGDPGGYTF TRBJ1-2 TRBD1 many TRBV20-1
TGCGCCAGCAGCCAAGACAGGCTAGCGAACAATGAGCAGTTCTTC CASSQDRLANNEQFF TRBJ2-1 . many TRBV4-1
TGTGCCAGCAGCGTGGACAGAGCACCTAGCACAGATACGCAGTATTTT CASSVDRAPSTDTQYF TRBJ2-3 . many TRBV6-6
TGCAGTGCCCCCGCGTTGGGGGCCGAGCAGTACTTC CSAPALGAEQYF TRBJ2-7 . many TRBV20-1
TGTGCCAGCAGTTGGACAGACCTAAAGGCGACCCAGTACTTC CASSWTDLKATQYF TRBJ2-5 . . TRBV6-9
TGCGCCAACAGCTTGCAAGGACAGGGCGGCAATTCACCCCTCCACTTT CANSLQGQGGNSPLHF TRBJ1-6 TRBD1 once TRBV5-1
TGTGCCAGCAGCTTGCAGGGGGGAGGCTACGAGCAGTACTTC CASSLQGGGYEQYF TRBJ2-7 . many TRBV5-8
TGTGCCAGCGAAGGCAGCCGTCCGAACACCGGGGAGCTGTTTTTT CASEGSRPNTGELFF TRBJ2-2 . many TRBV5-5
TGTGCCAGCAGTCTCGGCACCGGGGGCTCTGGGGCCAACGTCCTGACTTTC CASSLGTGGSGANVLTF TRBJ2-6 . many TRBV6-5
TGTGCCACCAGTGGGTACGGACAAACTAGCGCAGATACGCAGTATTTT CATSGYGQTSADTQYF TRBJ2-3 TRBD2 . TRBV24-1
TGTGCCAGCAGTTTCCGGGACAGGGGACTTTCACCCCTCCACTTT CASSFRDRGLSPLHF TRBJ1-6 TRBD1 many TRBV12-3/TRBV12-4
TGTGCTAGCAGCGGCCGGACTAGCGGCGCCTACGAGCAGAACTTC CASSGRTSGAYEQNF TRBJ2-7 TRBD2 . TRBV7-2
TGTGCCAGCAGCTCGACAGGGTTCGAGCAGTACTTC CASSSTGFEQYF TRBJ2-7 TRBD1 many TRBV11-2
TGTGCCAGCAAGACTAGCGGGATTGTGAACGAGCAGTACTTC CASKTSGIVNEQYF TRBJ2-7 TRBD2 many TRBV7-2
TGTGCCAGCAGTTATGGGGGGCGACCGAGTATAGAGACCCAGTACTTC CASSYGGRPSIETQYF TRBJ2-5 . many TRBV6-2/TRBV6-3
TGCGCCAGCCAGACTAGCGGGAGCCCCTACAATGAGCAGTTCTTC CASQTSGSPYNEQFF TRBJ2-1 TRBD2 many TRBV5-1